Sequencing of this T cell receptor beta chain was carried out in a study of T cell repertoires in cytomegalovirus infection. Each CDR3 protein is one row after TCRdb ran MiXCR on the reads. The table lists fewer than 150,000 distinct CDR3 sequences, 30% of them singletons. The germline V gene has CDR1 LGHDT and CDR2 YNNKEL (reference sequence). The CDR3 is 14 residues long. V was cut by 1 base and J by 8 bases, with 12 bases left in between. Comment on this clonotype: Its target is not known.

The gene calls are TRBV3-1 and TRBJ2-1; D gene ambiguous. This clonotype was obtained from a human donor in good health (CMV status not recorded). Some clones in this sample may be carry-over from other donors' samples. Sequences were derived from CD8+ T cells from cultured PBMCs, sampled from culture after CMV antigen stimulation. CDR3 in amino acids: CASSQGGKSHEQFF. DNA for the CDR3: TGTGCCAGCAGCCAAGGTGGAAAGTCCCATGAGCAGTTCTTC.